The entry that follows covers one TCR beta chain sequence. The sample originates from a study of cytomegalovirus exposure and HLA in healthy donors. Both 60 Vbeta primers and 13 Jbeta primers went into the PCR. The method was immunoSEQ multiplex PCR; TCRdb's version includes in-frame clones alone and lacks a portion of them. The data show about 120,000 clones, and the top ten clones hold under 2%. Trimming removed 2 bases from V and 6 bases from J, with 16 bases in between. Germline CDR1 SEHNR, CDR2 FQNEAQ (reference sequence). The length of the CDR3 is 15 residues. Sequencing was done on a sample of PBMCs. The source of this sequence is a man younger than 35 in good health and CMV-seronegative. The genes are TRBV7-9 and TRBJ1-2; D gene uncertain. CDR3 DNA sequence: TGTGCCAGCAGCTTAAGTGATTTGGAGGGTCATGGCTACACCTTC. It yields the protein CASSLSDLEGHGYTF.